These T cell receptor beta chains were read from a single sample in a study of cytomegalovirus exposure and HLA in healthy donors. TCRdb's table, derived via immunoSEQ multiplex PCR, lists solely in-frame clones and lacks some. The repertoire includes approximately 110,000 clones, around 67% of them detected once, and 4.8% sits in the top ten. Sequenced input: PBMCs. These receptors originate from a man aged 60 to 69 in good health and CMV-seropositive. Both conserved end residues are part of each CDR3. The size of a clone is reported for some rows only, either as once, few or many, or as a class for expanded clones.

V gene	J gene	clone size	CDR3 protein
TRBV5-4	TRBJ2-5	NA	CASSPLGGRETQYF
TRBV19	TRBJ1-2	NA	CASSTHPLSRDYGYTF
TRBV6-1	TRBJ1-1	NA	CASSRQGKTEAFF
TRBV9	TRBJ2-2	NA	CASSPRLGTSGGAGTGELFF
TRBV2	TRBJ1-4	NA	CASSVDRSNEKLFF
TRBV5-1	TRBJ1-2	NA	CASSSGTGPYGYTF
TRBV2	TRBJ1-6	NA	CASSRGGSNSPLHF
TRBV9	TRBJ2-1	once	CASSPGLAGRAEQFF
TRBV10-3	TRBJ1-2	NA	CAISDSGQASYGYTF
TRBV30	TRBJ2-7	NA	CAWSGGSYEQYF
TRBV7-9	TRBJ2-7	once	CASSFWLGLAGDSYEQYF
TRBV11-2	TRBJ2-1	NA	CASSGARGYNEQFF
TRBV19	TRBJ2-2	NA	CASSMAQGGTGELFF
TRBV7-6	TRBJ2-7	few	CASSSTGGGFYEQYF
TRBV5-5	TRBJ1-3	NA	CASSLLSSPGGTGNTIYF
TRBV21-1	TRBJ1-5	NA	CASSSQGDQPQHF
TRBV5-5	TRBJ1-3	NA	CASSLDSGGGNTIYF
TRBV5-5	TRBJ1-4	NA	CASSLSGVREKLFF
TRBV4-1	TRBJ2-7	few	CASSQGIKGPSGEQYF
TRBV2	TRBJ2-4	once	CASSRETAAKNIQYF
TRBV5-6	TRBJ1-2	NA	CASSWGTGPHGYTF
TRBV2	TRBJ1-6	NA	CASRGDGGNNSPLHF
TRBV4-2	TRBJ2-3	NA	CASSFTLAGGTDTQYF
TRBV30	TRBJ2-7	NA	CAWKRGAGEQYF
TRBV9	TRBJ2-7	NA	CASSESSGGSYEQYF
TRBV14	TRBJ1-5	NA	CASSQSEYQPQHF
TRBV5-1	TRBJ1-2	few	CASSLDRGYTNYGYTF
TRBV19	TRBJ1-4	NA	CASSGQSNEKLFF
TRBV7-2	TRBJ2-7	once	CASRPGTGPYEQYF
TRBV5-1	TRBJ2-4	NA	CASSSKRQTGPRAKNIQYF
TRBV2	TRBJ2-3	NA	CASRVGLTSTTDTQYF
TRBV7-9	TRBJ1-5	NA	CSSSLDRGGNQPQHF
TRBV27	TRBJ2-5	NA	CASSLFSAGSNQETQYF
TRBV6-1	TRBJ2-1	NA	CASSEGGVWDRPFF
TRBV4-1	TRBJ2-1	NA	CASSPFVTGGPNEQFF
TRBV5-1	TRBJ2-5	once	CASSLGQSSGEETQYF
TRBV5-6	TRBJ2-7	NA	CASSWGGRGSYEQYF
TRBV7-9	TRBJ2-5	NA	CASRHGLAGFVGETQYF
TRBV28	TRBJ1-3	NA	CASSRHGRDDLKGGNTIYF
TRBV5-1	TRBJ2-1	few	CASRTSREQFF
TRBV18	TRBJ1-3	NA	CASSQGVSGNTIYF
TRBV7-2	TRBJ1-2	once	CASSLSPGQVGGYTF
TRBV25-1	TRBJ1-3	NA	CASSEYQGISGNTIYF
TRBV5-1	TRBJ2-1	once	CASSLALTSGGYNEQFF
TRBV30	TRBJ2-3	NA	CAWRRDRAADTQYF